This T cell receptor (beta chain) was recovered during a study of T cells in Graves' hyperthyroidism and ophthalmopathy. The definition of stable Graves' hyperthyroidism was no ophthalmopathy progression within 18 months. With a duration under 2 months, the hyperthyroidism was newly diagnosed in patients aged 18 to 65. Uncontrolled infection, other autoimmune disease, pregnancy and lactation each barred patients from inclusion. Roughly 9.1 ml of fresh peripheral blood supplied the PBMCs. The CDR3 is 19 residues long. Trimming took 3 bases from V and 4 from J; bases not matched to a gene: 18. Germline V gene data show CDR1 as DFQATT and CDR2 as SNEGSKA (reference sequence). Amplified TCR beta CDR3 regions derived from RNA transcripts. An initial round of RT-PCR targeting the TCR CDR3 relied on the HTBI primer set. TCRdb redid the calling of the multiplex PCR reads with MiXCR, one entry per CDR3 protein. The sample lists about 400,000 distinct CDR3 sequences, 14% to 15% seen once, with less than 35% in the top ten.

The clonotype comes from a young woman with Graves' hyperthyroidism. Sample: blood. This chain connects TRBV20-1 to TRBJ2-3; 11 nucleotides match TRBD2. CDR3 sequence: CSASQFLGTSGRRSDTQYF. CDR3 nucleotide sequence: TGCAGTGCTAGCCAATTTCTAGGGACTAGCGGAAGACGCTCAGATACGCAGTATTTT.